This TCR beta chain was recorded in a study of blood T cell repertoires in COVID-19. Generated by immunoSEQ multiplex PCR, the TCRdb table keeps only in-frame clones and is missing some. Among about 290,000 clones, about 82% were seen once, and the ten largest hold around 3.9%. CDR1 and CDR2 (germline): MNHEY, SVGAGI. Trimming left V 0 bases short and J 7 bases short, with 15 bases between. This CDR3 has 15 residues. The sample consisted of peripheral blood. The receptor comes from a woman in her forties or fifties with active or convalescent COVID-19. V and J are TRBV6-5 and TRBJ2-5, with TRBD1 as a possible D gene (6 bases). The CDR3 here is CASSYSRPGHPTQYF. CDR3 DNA: TGTGCCAGCAGTTACTCGAGGCCGGGACACCCGACCCAGTACTTC.